The present T cell receptor (beta chain) was sequenced within a study of OX40 agonist ivuxolimab in advanced cancers. Overall study context: Patients were dosed intravenously with ivuxolimab at 0.01 to 10 mg/kg every 2 weeks.

Germline CDR1 reads SGHDT; CDR2 reads YYEEEE. The CDR3 is 14 amino acids. V lost 4 bases and J 3 bases, leaving 11 bases between the germline ends. Only in-frame clones appear in the TCRdb table, and some are missing; sequencing was by immunoSEQ multiplex PCR. The sample lists fewer than 30,000 clones; 80% to 85% were seen once. The rearrangement links TRBV5-6 to TRBJ2-1; D tentatively reads TRBD1 or TRBD2 (5 bases each). The source of this sequence is an adult with an advanced solid tumor such as melanoma, head and neck, liver or kidney cancer. The sequencing here drew on CD4+ or CD8+ T cells sorted from blood, taken in a trial of the OX40 agonist ivuxolimab. The CDR3 DNA is TGTGCCAGCAGCCCCGGGGCCGGCTACAATGAGCAGTTCTTC. Protein sequence: CASSPGAGYNEQFF.